What follows is one TCR beta chain and its context. Its specificity is unknown. The CDR3 consists of 15 residues. The ends lost 4 bases at V and 7 bases at J; junction bases unmatched: 6. CDR1 SGDLS and CDR2 YYNGEE come from the germline V gene. The sample is drawn from a study of OX40 agonist ivuxolimab in advanced cancers. Study-wide background: Head and neck, renal cell, melanoma or hepatocellular carcinoma were the cancers that dose-escalation patients had. From about 23 to 85 years was the age range, with a mean of around 57 years, and approximately 84% were male. Broader study findings: In a subset of nonresponders, normalized T-cell clonal expansion was also low.

The assay was immunoSEQ multiplex PCR, and TCRdb's table has in-frame clones only and misses some. The sample yields roughly 110,000 clones, approximately 90% seen once. With baseline, cycle 4 day 1, and cycle 7 day 1 as timepoints, blood was sampled. The receptor's source is an adult with an advanced solid tumor such as melanoma, head and neck, liver or kidney cancer. Sequences were derived from CD4+ or CD8+ T cells sorted from blood, sampled in a trial of the OX40 agonist ivuxolimab. The chain is built from TRBV9 and TRBJ2-5, with 14 positions matching TRBD2. The CDR3 sequence is CASSPGLAGGRTQYF. The CDR3 nucleotides are TGTGCCAGCAGCCCAGGACTAGCGGGAGGTAGGACCCAGTACTTC.